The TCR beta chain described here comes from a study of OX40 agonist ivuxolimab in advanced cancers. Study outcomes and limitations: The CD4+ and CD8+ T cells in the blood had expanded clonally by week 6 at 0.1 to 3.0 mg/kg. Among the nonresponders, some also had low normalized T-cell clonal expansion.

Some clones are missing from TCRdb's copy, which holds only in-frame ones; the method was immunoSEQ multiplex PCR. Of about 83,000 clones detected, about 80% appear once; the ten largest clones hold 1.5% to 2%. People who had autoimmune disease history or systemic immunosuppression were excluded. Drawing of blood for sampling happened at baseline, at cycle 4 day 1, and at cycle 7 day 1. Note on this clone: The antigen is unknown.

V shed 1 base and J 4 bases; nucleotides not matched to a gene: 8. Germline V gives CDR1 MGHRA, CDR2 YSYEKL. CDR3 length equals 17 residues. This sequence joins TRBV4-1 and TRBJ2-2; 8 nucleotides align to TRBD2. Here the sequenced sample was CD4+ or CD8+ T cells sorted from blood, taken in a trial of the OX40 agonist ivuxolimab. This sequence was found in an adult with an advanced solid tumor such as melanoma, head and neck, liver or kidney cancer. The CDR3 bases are TGCGCCAGCAGCCAAGTTCTAGCGGGCCGGGGCACCGGGGAGCTGTTTTTT. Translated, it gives CASSQVLAGRGTGELFF.